This T cell receptor beta chain was sequenced during a study of T cells in tuberculosis. Looking at the study overall: This South African cohort compared adolescents with or without latent tuberculosis against adults with active tuberculosis. Study-level points and caveats: GMM-specific TCRs were nearer to active tuberculosis alpha repertoires, suggesting expansion. Shorter CDR3-alpha in active tuberculosis partly drove smaller distances.

From germline, CDR1 is ENHRY and CDR2 SYGVKD. Trimming removed 0 bases at V and 9 bases at J, with 15 bases between. The CDR3 runs to 15 residues. With respect to this clone: The antigen remains undetermined.

Some clones are missing from TCRdb's copy, which holds only in-frame ones; the method was immunoSEQ multiplex PCR. This sample carries tens of thousands of clones, 90% to 95% of them seen once, and the ten largest clones take approximately 7.6%. The TCR was taken from a donor aged 5 to 30 with latent tuberculosis or without tuberculosis infection. The rearrangement joins TRBV10-3 to TRBJ2-1, with TRBD1 as a possible D gene (5 bases). Source material: PBMCs. CDR3 amino acids: CAISESGSGQGEQFF. Here the CDR3 DNA reads TGTGCCATCAGTGAGTCGGGTAGTGGGCAGGGTGAGCAGTTCTTC.